This record looks at one TCR beta chain sequence and its context. What it binds is not known. This sample was taken from a study of identifying expanded T cells in peripheral blood. The repertoire was sequenced with immunoSEQ multiplex PCR; TCRdb's copy has only in-frame clones and lacks some. The sample lists about 100,000 clones; about 87% were seen once. Study-level points and caveats: Differentially abundant clones: approximately 1.3 between replicates, about 15 at around 14 days, around 19 at four.

The source is a person between 18 and 75 years old in good health. Sequencing was done on a sample of blood.

For the CDR3, the DNA is TGTGCCAGCAGCTTAGGGGATACTGGGGCCAACGTCCTGACTTTC. Its translation is CASSLGDTGANVLTF. This chain connects TRBV11-3 to TRBJ2-6, with no clear D. V was clipped by 1 base and J by 2 bases, with 6 bases between them. Germline V lookup: CDR1 SGHNT, CDR2 YENEEA. The CDR3 length is 15 residues.